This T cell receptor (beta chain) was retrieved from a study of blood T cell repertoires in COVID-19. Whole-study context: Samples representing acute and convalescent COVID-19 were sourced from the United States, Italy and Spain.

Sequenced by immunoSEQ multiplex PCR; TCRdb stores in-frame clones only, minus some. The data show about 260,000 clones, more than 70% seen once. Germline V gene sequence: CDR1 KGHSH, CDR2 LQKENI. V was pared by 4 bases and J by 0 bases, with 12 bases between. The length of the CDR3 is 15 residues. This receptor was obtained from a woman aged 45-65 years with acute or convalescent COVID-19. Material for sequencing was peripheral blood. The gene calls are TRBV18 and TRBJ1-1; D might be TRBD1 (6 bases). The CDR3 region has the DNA TGTGCCAGCTCACGACAGGCAGACATGAACACTGAAGCTTTCTTT. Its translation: CASSRQADMNTEAFF.